The clone carrying this T cell receptor (beta chain) came up many times. This entry belongs to a study of T cells in Graves' hyperthyroidism and ophthalmopathy. There are 19 residues in the CDR3. J lost 5 bases, V lost 1 base, and 13 bases had no gene match. CDR1 LGHNA and CDR2 YNFKEQ come from the germline V gene. Amplification of TCR beta CDR3 regions was performed using RNA transcripts as template. HTBI primers were employed in a first-round RT-PCR of the TCR CDR3. TCRdb itself ran the multiplex PCR reads through MiXCR, one entry per CDR3 protein. Of about 610,000 distinct CDR3 sequences listed, 14% to 15% are singletons.

This sequence originates from a woman in her thirties or forties with Graves' ophthalmopathy. Sequenced material: blood. The chain employs TRBV4-2 and TRBJ1-5, with 11 positions matching TRBD1. This chain's CDR3 is CASSQAGKSGTGGYQPQHF. CDR3 in DNA: TGTGCCAGCAGCCAAGCGGGGAAATCCGGGACAGGGGGTTATCAGCCCCAGCATTTT.